This T cell receptor beta chain was identified in a study of blood T cell repertoires in COVID-19. Study context: Acute and convalescent COVID-19 specimens originated in the United States, Italy and Spain. T cells, B-cell-depleted T cells, or PBMCs provided the cDNA or gDNA that served as material.

Using immunoSEQ multiplex PCR, the repertoire was profiled, and TCRdb retains in-frame clones only, with some absent. This sample yields approximately 140,000 clones, of which roughly 87% are seen a single time; about 4% belongs to the top ten. The CDR3 contains 15 residues. V lost 6 bases and J lost 5; bases outside the gene matches: 9. Per germline, CDR1 SNHLY and CDR2 FYNNEI. The sequence came from a woman aged 60-75 years with active or convalescent COVID-19. The sample was peripheral blood. This chain joins TRBV2 and TRBJ1-5, with TRBD1 identical over 8 bases. CDR3 coding DNA: TGTGCCAGCAGCATGGACAGGGCTAAAGATCAGCCCCAGCATTTT. Translation gives CASSMDRAKDQPQHF.